The 8 T cell receptor beta chains below all came from one sample that was sequenced in a study of shared clonotypes between healthy human individuals. Sequencing was performed with immunoSEQ multiplex PCR; in TCRdb, only in-frame clones are kept and a portion is missing. The table lists around 2.1 million clones, roughly 95% of them singletons. Sequencing was done on a sample of naive CD4+ T cells sorted from blood. Subset denoted: CD45RA+ positively selected. Receptors originate from a young man in good health.

The V call is TRBV7-2, the J call TRBJ2-2; a possible D gene is TRBD1 (5 bases). Germline V CDR1 and CDR2: SGHTA, FQGNSA. The CDR3 spans 15 residues. The V end was cut by 5 bases, the J end by 6 bases, with 16 bases between. The CDR3 DNA sequence: TGTGCCAGCAGCCCGCGGAACAGGCGGTCCGGGGAGCTGTTTTTT. Amino acid sequence: CASSPRNRRSGELFF.

This chain uses TRBV30 with TRBJ2-7; tentative D call: TRBD2 (6 bases). This CDR3 is 14 amino acids long. V was clipped by 1 base and J by 3 bases, with 13 bases between them. Germline loops: CDR1 GTSNPN, CDR2 SVGIG (reference sequence). In DNA, the CDR3 is TGTGCCTGGAGTGGACTGGGGGGAAACTACGAGCAGTACTTC. It codes for CAWSGLGGNYEQYF.

Notes on this clone: The sample contains more than one DNA sequence encoding this CDR3. The rearrangement links TRBV27 to TRBJ1-6; D is unresolved. Trimming took off 3 bases at V and 7 bases at J, with 10 bases between the two ends. The CDR3 contains 14 residues. Germline V lookup: CDR1 MNHEY, CDR2 SMNVEV (reference sequence). The CDR3 region has the DNA TGTGCCAGCAGTTTCGGACGGGGAAATTCACCCCTCCACTTT. Translating gives CASSFGRGNSPLHF.

On this clone: The sample carries other DNA sequences with the same CDR3. This chain joins TRBV5-1 and TRBJ2-7; D ambiguous. Germline V CDR1 and CDR2: SGHRS, YFSETQ. Trimming shortened V by 0 bases and J by 1 base, and 8 bases separated the two germline ends. The CDR3 sequence is 14 residues long. CDR3: CASSLVPGSYEQYF. CDR3 in DNA: TGCGCCAGCAGCTTGGTTCCCGGTTCCTACGAGCAGTACTTC. Based on the CDR3 plus reference TRBV5-1 and TRBJ2-7, the full variable domain is KAGVTQTPRYLIKTRGQQVTLSCSPISGHRSVSWYQQTPGQGLQFLFEYFSETQRNKGNFPGRFSGRQFSNSRSEMNVSTLELGDSALYLCASSLVPGSYEQYFGPGTRLTVT.

The rearrangement links TRBV2 to TRBJ1-3, with D perhaps TRBD1 (5 bases). V lost 3 bases to trimming and J lost 2 bases, with 17 bases between them. The CDR3 runs 17 residues. CDR1 and CDR2 from the germline V gene are SNHLY and FYNNEI. This CDR3 reads CASSEGSGRLTGNTIYF. In nucleotides, the CDR3 is TGTGCCAGCAGTGAGGGATCGGGACGGCTTACTGGAAACACCATATATTTT.

This clone was found once. The V call is TRBV9, the J call TRBJ2-7, with TRBD2 matching 10 bases. With 4 bases clipped from V and 3 bases from J, the junction kept 4 bases outside the gene matches. The CDR3 covers 14 residues. CDR1 SGDLS and CDR2 YYNGEE come from the germline V gene. The CDR3 bases are TGTGCCAGCAGCCAATCTAGCGGGGGCTACGAGCAGTACTTC. Translating it yields CASSQSSGGYEQYF.

In DNA form, the CDR3 reads TGTGCCAGCAGTTTGTCGGATCCGAGCTCTGGGGCCAACGTCCTGACTTTC. Residues: CASSLSDPSSGANVLTF. This chain links TRBV28 with TRBJ2-6; D gene unclear. Germline V gene data show CDR1 as MDHEN and CDR2 as SYDVKM. V gave up 3 bases and J gave up 0 bases, with 12 bases separating them. The CDR3 consists of 17 residues.

J is TRBJ1-2 and V is TRBV6-5; possibly TRBD1 for D (5 bases). The germline gives CDR1 MNHEY, CDR2 SVGAGI. The CDR3 loop spans 12 amino acids. V lost 4 bases to trimming and J lost 8 bases, with 11 bases between them. The DNA for the CDR3 is TGTGCCAGCAGTTGGCAGGGATGGGGCTACACCTTC. As protein: CASSWQGWGYTF.